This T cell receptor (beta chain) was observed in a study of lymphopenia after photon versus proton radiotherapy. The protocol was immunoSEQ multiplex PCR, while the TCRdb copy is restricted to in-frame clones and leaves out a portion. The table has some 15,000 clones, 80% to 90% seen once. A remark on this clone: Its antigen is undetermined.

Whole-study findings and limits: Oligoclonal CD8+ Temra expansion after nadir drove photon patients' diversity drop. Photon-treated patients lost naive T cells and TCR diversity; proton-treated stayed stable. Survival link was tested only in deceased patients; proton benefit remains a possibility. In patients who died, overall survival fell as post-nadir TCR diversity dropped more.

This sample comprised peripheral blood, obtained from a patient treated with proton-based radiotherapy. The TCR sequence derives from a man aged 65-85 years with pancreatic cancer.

CDR3 nucleotide sequence: TGTGCCAGCAGCTTAGATCTGGACGGTCGGGCTTTCTTT. Translating gives CASSLDLDGRAFF. The chain couples TRBV11-2 to TRBJ1-1; no reliable D call. This CDR3 is built from 13 residues. Germline loops: CDR1 SGHAT, CDR2 FQNNGV. Trimming removed 0 bases from V and 11 bases from J, with 13 bases in between.